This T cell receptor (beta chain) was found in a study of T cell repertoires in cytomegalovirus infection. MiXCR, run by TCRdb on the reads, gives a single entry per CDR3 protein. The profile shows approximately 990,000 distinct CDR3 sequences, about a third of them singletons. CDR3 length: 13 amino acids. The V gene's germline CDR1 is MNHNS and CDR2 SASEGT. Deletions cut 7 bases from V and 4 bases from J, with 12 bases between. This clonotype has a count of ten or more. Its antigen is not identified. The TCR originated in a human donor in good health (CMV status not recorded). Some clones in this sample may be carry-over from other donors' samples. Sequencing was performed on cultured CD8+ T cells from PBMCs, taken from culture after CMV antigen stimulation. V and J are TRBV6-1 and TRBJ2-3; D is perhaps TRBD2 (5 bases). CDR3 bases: TGTGCCAGCACCCCCCGAGGGTCAGATACGCAGTATTTT. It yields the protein CASTPRGSDTQYF.